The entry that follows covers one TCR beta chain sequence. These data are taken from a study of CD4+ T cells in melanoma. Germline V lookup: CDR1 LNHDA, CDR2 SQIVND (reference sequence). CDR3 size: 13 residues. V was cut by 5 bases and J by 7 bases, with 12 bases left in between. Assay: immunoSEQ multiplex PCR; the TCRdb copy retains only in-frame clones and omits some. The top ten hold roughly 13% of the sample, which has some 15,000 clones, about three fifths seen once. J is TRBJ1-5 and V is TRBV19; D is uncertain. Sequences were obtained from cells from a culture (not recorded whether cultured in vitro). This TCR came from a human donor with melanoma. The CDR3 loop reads CASSPRVGQPQHF. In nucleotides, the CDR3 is TGTGCCAGTAGTCCCCGGGTGGGACAGCCCCAGCATTTT.